The 3 T cell receptor beta chains listed next were all sequenced from one sample in a study of shared clonotypes between healthy human individuals. TCRdb's copy holds only in-frame clones and misses some; the assay was immunoSEQ multiplex PCR. The sample has some 1,100,000 clones, around 78% seen once. The sample comprised memory CD4+ T cells from PBMCs. As for subset: CD45RA-negative fraction. The receptors shown here come from a man younger than 35 in good health. Some clones in this sample may be carry-over from other donors' samples.

Points on this clone: A read error is the likely source, as a far larger clone sits one nucleotide away. The chain joins TRBV28 to TRBJ2-3, with 11 bases that match TRBD2. CDR1 and CDR2 from the germline V gene are MDHEN and SYDVKM. V shed 6 bases and J 2 bases; nucleotides not matched to a gene: 4. The CDR3 contains 15 residues. CDR3 amino acids: CASSRGLADTDTQYF. For the CDR3, the DNA is TGTGCCAGCAGCCGGGGACTAGCGGACACAGATACGCAGTATTTT.

About this clone itself: One junction end disagrees with the germline gene, perhaps due to a read error. The V gene is TRBV6-5, the J gene TRBJ2-7; D unclear. CDR3 length equals 15 residues. From germline, CDR1 is MNHEY and CDR2 SVGAGI. The DNA for the CDR3 is TGTGCCAGCGGTTACTCCCGCGCGTCCCTCTACGGGCAGTACTTC. Protein: CASGYSRASLYGQYF.

The rearrangement joins TRBV7-8 to TRBJ1-3; a weak D match, TRBD1 (6 bases). CDR1 is SGHVS, CDR2 FQNEAQ, per germline. The CDR3 loop spans 17 amino acids. Trimming shortened V by 1 base and J by 3 bases, and 16 bases separated the two germline ends. The CDR3 DNA reads TGTGCCAGCAGCTTAGTTGGGGGGGCCGGACTTGGAAACACCATATATTTT. Encoded protein: CASSLVGGAGLGNTIYF.